Below are 31 T cell receptor beta chains sequenced from a single sample in a study of liver allograft versus peripheral blood T cells. Study as a whole: In transplanted livers, T cell receptor repertoires were compared with those found in the recipients' peripheral blood.

TCRdb used MiXCR to reprocess the reads, holding one entry per CDR3 protein. The sample records around 5,200 distinct CDR3 sequences, around a sixth being singletons. These receptors came from a human patient who had a liver transplant. Some T cells may be transferred from the graft donor.

This clonotype was seen at least ten times. The chain links TRBV28 to TRBJ1-5; TRBD1 might be the D (5 bases). Germline assignment: CDR1 MDHEN and CDR2 SYDVKM. V dropped 3 bases and J dropped 4 bases, with 13 bases sitting between them. CDR3 length: 15 residues. CDR3 region: CASSFSWDLNQPQHF. In nucleotides, the CDR3 is TGTGCCAGCAGTTTTTCCTGGGACCTGAATCAGCCCCAGCATTTT.

The CDR3 DNA follows: TGTGCCAGCAGCTTGGAGACAGGGGTTGCTGAAGCTTTCTTT. It encodes CASSLETGVAEAFF. The chain uses TRBV5-6 and TRBJ1-1; TRBD1 matches at 8 bases. Looked up from germline, CDR1 is SGHDT and CDR2 is YYEEEE. This CDR3 spans 14 amino acids. V lost 0 bases and J lost 6; bases outside the gene matches: 4.

The V and J genes are TRBV28 and TRBJ1-5; unclear D gene. The CDR3 covers 15 residues. The ends were cut back, 6 bases at V and 0 bases at J, with 12 bases in the middle. Looked up from germline, CDR1 is MDHEN and CDR2 is SYDVKM. The CDR3 region is CASSSSGNSNQPQHF. CDR3 DNA: TGTGCCAGCAGCTCCAGTGGGAATAGCAATCAGCCCCAGCATTTT.

By sample fraction, this clonotype is medium-sized. The chain carries TRBV7-2 and TRBJ1-2, with TRBD1 as a possible D gene (5 bases). Germline V CDR1 and CDR2: SGHTA, FQGNSA. The CDR3 extends over 15 amino acids. V lost 5 bases to trimming and J lost 4 bases, with 17 bases between them. CDR3 loop: CASSPVDTNSYGYTF. The DNA of the CDR3 is TGTGCCAGCAGCCCCGTGGACACGAACTCCTATGGCTACACCTTC.

The rearrangement joins TRBV6-6 to TRBJ2-1; 10 bases line up with TRBD1. The CDR3 contains 14 residues. The germline CDR1 and CDR2 sequences are MNHNY and SVGAGI (reference sequence). V was clipped by 0 bases and J by 8 bases; unmatched bases: 1. The CDR3 nucleotides read TGTGCCAGCAGTTACTCGGGGACAGGGGATGAGCAGTTCTTC. Its protein product is CASSYSGTGDEQFF.

A few counts support this clonotype. V and J are TRBV20-1 and TRBJ2-7; 10 positions agree with TRBD2. CDR1 is DFQATT, CDR2 SNEGSKA, per germline (reference sequence). With V trimmed by 5 bases and J by 4 bases, 5 bases remained unmatched. This CDR3 spans 13 amino acids. The DNA of the CDR3 is TGCAGTGCTTCGGGACTAGCGCATTACGAGCAGTACTTC. Its protein product is CSASGLAHYEQYF.

This clonotype was seen more than once but under ten times. The chain joins TRBV12-5 to TRBJ2-7; TRBD2 is a possible D gene (6 bases). This CDR3 contains 14 residues. CDR1 LGHNT and CDR2 FRNRAP come from the germline V gene. Trimming removed 2 bases from V and 7 bases from J, with 15 bases in between. The CDR3 reads CASGLWTGATEQYF. Written as DNA, the CDR3 is TGTGCTAGTGGTTTGTGGACGGGAGCGACGGAGCAGTACTTC.

The genes are TRBV12-5 and TRBJ1-5; 9 bases fit TRBD1. V gave up 2 bases and J gave up 4 bases; unmatched junction bases: 9. Germline V CDR1 and CDR2: LGHNT, FRNRAP. This CDR3 comprises 17 residues. The CDR3: CASGLSADRGPNQPQHF. For the CDR3, the DNA is TGTGCTAGTGGTTTGTCGGCGGACAGGGGCCCAAATCAGCCCCAGCATTTT.

This clonotype was seen more than once but under ten times. The chain employs TRBV19 and TRBJ1-1; no reliable D call. Germline CDR1 is LNHDA and CDR2 is SQIVND (reference sequence). The CDR3 loop spans 13 amino acids. Trimming cost V 6 bases and J 4 bases, with 12 bases left between them. This CDR3 reads CASRPFMSTEAFF. CDR3 nucleotide sequence: TGTGCCAGTAGACCTTTTATGAGCACTGAAGCTTTCTTT.

By sample share, this clonotype is medium-sized. The chain carries TRBV30 and TRBJ1-1, with 8 bases matching TRBD1. CDR3 length: 13 amino acids. Germline trimming cut 3 bases from V and 6 bases from J; bases unmatched to any gene: 6. In germline, CDR1 is GTSNPN, CDR2 SVGIG (reference sequence). The CDR3 sequence is CAWSTTGGPEAFF. The CDR3 DNA reads as TGTGCCTGGAGCACCACAGGGGGACCTGAAGCTTTCTTT. Full variable domain (rest looked up from reference TRBV30 and TRBJ1-1): SQTIHQWPATLVQPVGSPLSLECTVEGTSNPNLYWYRQAAGRGLQLLFYSVGIGQISSEVPQNLSASRPQDRQFILSSKKLLLSDSGFYLCAWSTTGGPEAFFGQGTRLTVV.

By proportion, this clonotype is medium-sized. The chain uses TRBV19 and TRBJ2-2; D is undetermined. Germline CDR1 LNHDA, CDR2 SQIVND (reference sequence). The V and J ends lost 6 bases and 3 bases respectively, with 8 bases between them. The CDR3 sequence is 13 residues long. For the CDR3, the DNA is TGTGCCAGTAGCTATTACGACACCGGGGAGCTGTTTTTT. Its protein product is CASSYYDTGELFF.

Judged by abundance, this clonotype is medium-sized (0.01 to 0.1%). V is TRBV29-1 and J is TRBJ2-3, with 8 bases matching TRBD2. V trimming: 4 bases; J trimming: 0 bases; junction bases outside the gene matches: 12. This CDR3 spans 17 amino acids. Germline loops: CDR1 SQVTM, CDR2 ANQGSEA. CDR3 coding DNA: TGCAGCGTTGCCCCCCTTCTACTAGCGGCTAGCACAGATACGCAGTATTTT. Translated: CSVAPLLLAASTDTQYF.

Only a few counts were recorded for this clonotype. The chain employs TRBV5-4 and TRBJ2-1; a possible D gene is TRBD1 (6 bases). V lost 0 bases and J 0 bases, leaving 16 bases between the germline ends. Germline CDR1 is SGHNT and CDR2 is YYREEE (reference sequence). The CDR3 covers 18 residues. This CDR3 reads CASSLGERQAGSYNEQFF. CDR3 nucleotide sequence: TGTGCCAGCAGCTTGGGGGAAAGACAGGCGGGCTCCTACAATGAGCAGTTCTTC. Filled out from reference TRBV5-4 and TRBJ2-1, the complete variable domain reads ETGVTQSPTHLIKTRGQQVTLRCSSQSGHNTVSWYQQALGQGPQFIFQYYREEENGRGNFPPRFSGLQFPNYSSELNVNALELDDSALYLCASSLGERQAGSYNEQFFGPGTRLTVL.

Within the sample, this clonotype is medium-sized (0.01 to 0.1%). CDR3 sequence reads: CASTSFAGVSTDTQYF. CDR3 DNA: TGTGCCAGCACCTCTTTCGCGGGGGTTAGCACAGATACGCAGTATTTT. V is TRBV28 and J is TRBJ2-3; TRBD2 matches 7 bases. The CDR3 runs to 16 residues. CDR1 is MDHEN and CDR2 is SYDVKM in the germline V gene. Trimming at V came to 7 bases and at J to 0 bases, leaving 10 bases not matched to a gene.

This clonotype was detected a few times. The CDR3 spells CASSLLGGTGELFF. CDR3 nucleotides: TGTGCCAGCAGTTTATTGGGGGGGACCGGGGAGCTGTTTTTT. This chain connects TRBV27 to TRBJ2-2, with 7 bases that match TRBD2. V shed 1 base, J shed 5 bases, and the junction held 1 base outside the gene matches. The CDR3 length is 14 residues. Germline loops: CDR1 MNHEY, CDR2 SMNVEV (reference sequence).

This sequence joins TRBV25-1 and TRBJ1-2; 7 bases map to TRBD1. CDR3 length: 14 residues. Germline CDR1 is MGHDK and CDR2 is SYGVNS. The V segment lost 3 bases and the J segment 1 base; nucleotides outside the gene matches: 2. CDR3 nucleotide sequence: TGTGCCAGCAGTGATCCAGGGGGTAACTATGGCTACACCTTC. Translation gives CASSDPGGNYGYTF.

The gene calls are TRBV9 and TRBJ1-2; possible D gene TRBD1, 5 bases. Germline loops: CDR1 SGDLS, CDR2 YYNGEE. The V end lost 4 bases, the J end lost 5 bases, and 24 bases lay between the germline ends. This CDR3 is 17 amino acids long. The DNA of the CDR3 is TGTGCCAGCAGCTCCTCGGATGGGGCCGCCGTTCTGTATGGCTACACCTTC. The encoded protein is CASSSSDGAAVLYGYTF.

This clonotype is medium-sized (0.01 to 0.1%) within its sample. The genes are TRBV9 and TRBJ2-5; no definite D call. The CDR3 extends over 14 amino acids. CDR1 and CDR2 (germline): SGDLS, YYNGEE. Trimming took 0 bases from V and 1 from J, leaving 7 bases between them. The chain's CDR3 is CASSVVATQETQYF. In DNA, the CDR3 is TGTGCCAGCAGCGTAGTGGCCACCCAAGAGACCCAGTACTTC.

This clonotype has at least ten counts. CDR3 sequence (DNA): TGTGCCAGCAGCTGGGGGACCGGGCAAACAGGGAACACCATATATTTT. It specifies CASSWGTGQTGNTIYF. This chain uses TRBV13 with TRBJ1-3, with a possible D match to TRBD1 (6 bases). CDR1 and CDR2 (germline): PRHDT, FYEKMQ (reference sequence). This CDR3 spans 16 amino acids. V lost 4 bases and J 7 bases, leaving 20 bases between the germline ends. Drawing the rest from reference TRBV13 and TRBJ1-3, the complete variable domain is AAGVIQSPRHLIKEKRETATLKCYPIPRHDTVYWYQQGPGQDPQFLISFYEKMQSDKGSIPDRFSAQQFSDYHSELNMSSLELGDSALYFCASSWGTGQTGNTIYFGEGSWLTVV.

This clonotype was seen ten or more times. The chain joins TRBV6-5 to TRBJ1-6, with a possible D match to TRBD1 (6 bases). Germline V CDR1 and CDR2: MNHEY, SVGAGI. The V gene lost 6 bases and the J gene lost 8 bases, with 8 bases spanning the gap. The CDR3 spans 12 residues. This CDR3 is CASSPGDSPLHF. The CDR3, as DNA: TGTGCCAGCAGCCCAGGGGATTCACCCCTCCACTTT.

This clonotype has at least ten counts. The V call is TRBV28, the J call TRBJ1-4, with D possibly matching TRBD1 (5 bases). Trimming removed 5 bases at V and 5 bases at J, with 18 bases between. The germline V gene has CDR1 MDHEN and CDR2 SYDVKM. This CDR3 has 16 residues. CDR3 sequence reads: CASSLYQGTENEKLFF. The CDR3 DNA reads TGTGCCAGCAGTCTCTACCAAGGGACGGAAAATGAAAAACTGTTTTTT.

In this sample, this clonotype turned up a few times. The chain has TRBV28 and TRBJ2-7, with D possibly being TRBD1 or TRBD2 (5 bases each). V was pared by 8 bases and J by 4 bases, with 15 bases between. Germline loops: CDR1 MDHEN, CDR2 SYDVKM. The CDR3 runs to 13 residues. The DNA of the CDR3 is TGTGCCAGCGGGGGATCAGTCGATTACGAGCAGTACTTC. Protein product: CASGGSVDYEQYF. Drawing the rest from reference TRBV28 and TRBJ2-7, the complete variable domain is DVKVTQSSRYLVKRTGEKVFLECVQDMDHENMFWYRQDPGLGLRLIYFSYDVKMKEKGDIPEGYSVSREKKERFSLILESASTNQTSMYLCASGGSVDYEQYFGPGTRLTVT.

This clonotype showed up many times. This chain links TRBV15 with TRBJ1-6; 9 bases are a match to TRBD1. Germline trimming cut 5 bases from V and 10 bases from J; bases unmatched to any gene: 3. CDR1 and CDR2 from the germline V gene are LNHNV and YYDKDF (reference sequence). The CDR3 consists of 13 residues. The CDR3 protein is CATSGTGSSPLHF. The CDR3 DNA follows: TGTGCCACCAGCGGGACAGGGTCCTCACCCCTCCACTTT.

This clonotype was seen a handful of times. This chain uses TRBV14 with TRBJ1-1; D possibly corresponds to TRBD1 (5 bases). The CDR3 sequence is 12 residues long. Trimming cost V 1 base and J 10 bases, with 10 bases left between them. The V gene's germline CDR1 is SGHDN and CDR2 FVKESK. The CDR3 DNA follows: TGTGCCAGCAGCCAAGCTAGGCAGGGAGCTTTCTTT. Translated: CASSQARQGAFF.

This clonotype was seen many times. The CDR3 is CASTNTTGLWGTEAFF. The CDR3 DNA reads as TGTGCCAGCACAAATACCACGGGACTTTGGGGGACTGAAGCTTTCTTT. The rearrangement joins TRBV27 to TRBJ1-1, with a tentative D call TRBD1 (5 bases). There are 16 residues in the CDR3. Trimming cost V 7 bases and J 5 bases, with 23 bases left between them. Germline-derived CDR1 and CDR2 are MNHEY and SMNVEV (reference sequence).

This clonotype turned up a few times. V is TRBV9 and J is TRBJ2-3; TRBD2 matches at 12 bases. The V gene end was trimmed by 2 bases and the J gene end by 4 bases; junction bases not matched to a gene: 2. Germline V CDR1 and CDR2: SGDLS, YYNGEE. The CDR3 consists of 15 residues. CDR3 DNA sequence: TGTGCCAGCAGCGTTTGGACTAGCGGGGCAGATACGCAGTATTTT. Translating it yields CASSVWTSGADTQYF.

By share of the sample, this clonotype is medium-sized. The chain joins TRBV27 to TRBJ2-2; D remains ambiguous. Per germline, CDR1 MNHEY and CDR2 SMNVEV (reference sequence). Trimming cost V 6 bases and J 1 base, with 15 bases left between them. The CDR3 loop spans 16 amino acids. CDR3 in DNA: TGTGCCAGCAGCCCCTTCAGATACCAGAACACCGGGGAGCTGTTTTTT. It yields the protein CASSPFRYQNTGELFF.

This chain connects TRBV19 to TRBJ2-1; the D gene could be TRBD1 or TRBD2 (5 bases each). This CDR3 comprises 12 residues. In germline, CDR1 is LNHDA, CDR2 SQIVND (reference sequence). The CDR3 sequence: CGSDGAHNEQFF. CDR3 nucleotide sequence: TGTGGAAGCGACGGGGCCCACAATGAGCAGTTCTTC. Drawing the rest from reference TRBV19 and TRBJ2-1, the complete variable domain is DGGITQSPKYLFRKEGQNVTLSCEQNLNHDAMYWYRQDPGQGLRLIYYSQIVNDFQKGDIAEGYSVSREKKESFPLTVTSAQKNPTAFYLCGSDGAHNEQFFGPGTRLTVL.

The chain carries TRBV28 and TRBJ2-1, with 12 bases lining up with TRBD2. Germline loops: CDR1 MDHEN, CDR2 SYDVKM. V lost 2 bases and J lost 7; bases outside the gene matches: 6. The CDR3 loop spans 16 amino acids. CDR3 sequence: CASSLQLAGGHNEQFF. The DNA of the CDR3 is TGTGCCAGCAGTTTACAGCTAGCGGGGGGGCATAATGAGCAGTTCTTC.

This clonotype is termed medium-sized (0.01 to 0.1%). The rearrangement joins TRBV6-5 to TRBJ1-2; TRBD1 agrees at 9 bases. The CDR3 has 13 amino acids. CDR1 and CDR2 from the germline V gene are MNHEY and SVGAGI. Unmatched junction bases numbered 5, after V lost 6 bases and J lost 6 bases. The CDR3 DNA follows: TGTGCCAGCAGATTGGGACAGGGTAATGGCTACACCTTC. Amino acids: CASRLGQGNGYTF.

The chain couples TRBV9 to TRBJ2-5, with D tentatively TRBD2 (6 bases). With 4 bases removed from V and 2 bases from J, the gap between germline ends came to 30 bases. This CDR3 is built from 20 residues. In germline, CDR1 is SGDLS, CDR2 YYNGEE. CDR3 region: CASSTPGGEPEKGAQETQYF. Here the CDR3 DNA reads TGTGCCAGCAGCACCCCCGGGGGAGAGCCGGAGAAGGGAGCACAAGAGACCCAGTACTTC.